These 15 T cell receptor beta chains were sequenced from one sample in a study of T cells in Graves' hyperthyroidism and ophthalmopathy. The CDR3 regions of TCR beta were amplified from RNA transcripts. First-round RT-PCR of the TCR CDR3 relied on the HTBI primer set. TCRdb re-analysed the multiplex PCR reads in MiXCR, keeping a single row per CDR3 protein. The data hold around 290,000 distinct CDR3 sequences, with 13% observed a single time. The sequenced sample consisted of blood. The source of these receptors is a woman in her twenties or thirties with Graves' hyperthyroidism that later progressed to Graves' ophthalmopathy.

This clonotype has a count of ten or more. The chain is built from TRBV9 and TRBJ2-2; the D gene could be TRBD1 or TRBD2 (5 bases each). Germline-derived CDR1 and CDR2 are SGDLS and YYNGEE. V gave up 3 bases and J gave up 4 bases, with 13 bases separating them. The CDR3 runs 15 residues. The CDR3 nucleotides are TGTGCCAGCAGCGGGCCGGGACCTCTCACCGGGGAGCTGTTTTTT. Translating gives CASSGPGPLTGELFF.

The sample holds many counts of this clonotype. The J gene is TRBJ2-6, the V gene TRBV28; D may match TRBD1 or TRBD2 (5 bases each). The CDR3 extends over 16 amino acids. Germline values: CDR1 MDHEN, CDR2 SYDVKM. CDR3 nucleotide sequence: TGTGCTAGCGAGGGGTCTACGCTCTCTGGGGCCAACGTCCTGACTTTC. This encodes CASEGSTLSGANVLTF.

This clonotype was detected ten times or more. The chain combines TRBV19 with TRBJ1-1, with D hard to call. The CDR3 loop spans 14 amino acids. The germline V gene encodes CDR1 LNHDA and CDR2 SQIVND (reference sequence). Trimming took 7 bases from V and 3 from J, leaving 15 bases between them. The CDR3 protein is CASTKEEADTEAFF. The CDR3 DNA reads TGTGCCAGTACCAAGGAAGAGGCGGACACTGAAGCTTTCTTT.

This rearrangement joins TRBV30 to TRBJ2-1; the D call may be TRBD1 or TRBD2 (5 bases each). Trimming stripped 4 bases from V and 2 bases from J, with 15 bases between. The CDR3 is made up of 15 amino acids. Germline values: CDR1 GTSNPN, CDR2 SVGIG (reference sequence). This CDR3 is CAWTISGTPYNEQFF. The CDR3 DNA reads TGTGCCTGGACCATATCGGGGACCCCCTACAATGAGCAGTTCTTC.

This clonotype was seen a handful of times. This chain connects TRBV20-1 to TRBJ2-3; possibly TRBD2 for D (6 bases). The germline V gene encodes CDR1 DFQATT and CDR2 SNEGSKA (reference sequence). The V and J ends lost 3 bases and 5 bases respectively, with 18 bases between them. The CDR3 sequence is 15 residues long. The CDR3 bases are TGCAGTGCTAGTGGACTAACGGGCGCGGAAGATACGCAGTATTTT. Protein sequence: CSASGLTGAEDTQYF.

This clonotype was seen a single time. Written as DNA, the CDR3 is TGTGCCAGCAGCCCGTCCCAGAGGCATGAGCAGTTCTTC. This sequence encodes CASSPSQRHEQFF. This chain links TRBV9 with TRBJ2-1; no reliable D call. V dropped 4 bases and J dropped 8 bases, with 13 bases sitting between them. This CDR3 has 13 residues. Germline V CDR1 and CDR2: SGDLS, YYNGEE.

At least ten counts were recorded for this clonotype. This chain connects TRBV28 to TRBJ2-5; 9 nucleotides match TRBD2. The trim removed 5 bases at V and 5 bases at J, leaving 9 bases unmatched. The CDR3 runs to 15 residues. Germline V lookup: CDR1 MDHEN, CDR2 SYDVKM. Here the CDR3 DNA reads TGTGCCAGCAGTACTACCCAGACTAGCGGTGAGACCCAGTACTTC. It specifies CASSTTQTSGETQYF.

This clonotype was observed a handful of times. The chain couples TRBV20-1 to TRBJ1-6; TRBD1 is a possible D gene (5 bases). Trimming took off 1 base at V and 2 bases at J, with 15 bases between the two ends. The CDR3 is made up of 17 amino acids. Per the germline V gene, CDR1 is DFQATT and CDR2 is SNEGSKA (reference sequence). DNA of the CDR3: TGCAGTGCTAGAGGCGGGGACGGGGGGACCTATAATTCACCCCTCCACTTT. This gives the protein CSARGGDGGTYNSPLHF.

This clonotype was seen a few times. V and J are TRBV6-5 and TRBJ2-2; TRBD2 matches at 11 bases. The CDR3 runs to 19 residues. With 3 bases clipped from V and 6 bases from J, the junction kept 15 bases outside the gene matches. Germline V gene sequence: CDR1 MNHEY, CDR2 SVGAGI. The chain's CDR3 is CASSYNTYTSGSVSGELFF. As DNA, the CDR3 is TGTGCCAGCAGTTATAACACCTATACTAGCGGGAGTGTGTCCGGGGAGCTGTTTTTT.

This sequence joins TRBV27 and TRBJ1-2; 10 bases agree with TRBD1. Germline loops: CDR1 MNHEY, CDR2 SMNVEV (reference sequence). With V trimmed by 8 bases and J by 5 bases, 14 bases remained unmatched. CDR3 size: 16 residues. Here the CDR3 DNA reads TGTGCCAGCGGCTTATTCCGGGACAGGGGCCTTTATGGCTACACCTTC. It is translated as CASGLFRDRGLYGYTF.

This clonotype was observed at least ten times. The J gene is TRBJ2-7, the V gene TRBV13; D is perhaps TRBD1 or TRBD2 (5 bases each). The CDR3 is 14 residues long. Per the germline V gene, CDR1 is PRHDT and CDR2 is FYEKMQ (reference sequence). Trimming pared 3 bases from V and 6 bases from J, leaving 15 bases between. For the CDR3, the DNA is TGTGCCAGCAGCTTGGGGGACCCTGTCTTCGAGCAGTACTTC. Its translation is CASSLGDPVFEQYF.

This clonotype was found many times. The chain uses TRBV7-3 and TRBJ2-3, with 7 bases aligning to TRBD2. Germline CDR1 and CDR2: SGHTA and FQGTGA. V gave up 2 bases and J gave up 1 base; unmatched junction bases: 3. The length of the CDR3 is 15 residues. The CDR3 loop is CASSLGGSGTDTQYF. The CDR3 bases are TGTGCCAGCAGCTTAGGCGGGAGCGGCACAGATACGCAGTATTTT. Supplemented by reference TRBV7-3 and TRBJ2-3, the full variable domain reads GAGVSQTPSNKVTEKGKYVELRCDPISGHTALYWYRQSLGQGPEFLIYFQGTGAADDSGLPNDRFFAVRPEGSVSTLKIQRTERGDSAVYLCASSLGGSGTDTQYFGPGTRLTVL.

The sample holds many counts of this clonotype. CDR3 in DNA: TGTGCCAGCAGCCCAGCCGGGGCGAACACTGAAGCTTTCTTT. Translating it yields CASSPAGANTEAFF. This chain links TRBV7-9 with TRBJ1-1; D may be TRBD1 (5 bases). Between the trimmed V and J ends, which lost 5 bases and 1 base, there was a span of 11 bases. Germline V lookup: CDR1 SEHNR, CDR2 FQNEAQ (reference sequence). The CDR3 covers 14 residues.

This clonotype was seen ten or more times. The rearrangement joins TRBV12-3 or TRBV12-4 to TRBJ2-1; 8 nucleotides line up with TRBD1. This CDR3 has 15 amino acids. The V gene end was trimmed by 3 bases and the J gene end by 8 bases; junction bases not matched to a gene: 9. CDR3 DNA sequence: TGTGCCAGCAGTTTGATCGGACAGGGCAATCATGAGCAGTTCTTC. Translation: CASSLIGQGNHEQFF.

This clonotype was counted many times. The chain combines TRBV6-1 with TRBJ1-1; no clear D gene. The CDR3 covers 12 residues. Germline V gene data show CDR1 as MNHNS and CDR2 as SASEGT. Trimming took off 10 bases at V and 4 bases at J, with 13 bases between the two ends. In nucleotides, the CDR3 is TGTGCCACCCACTTCCGGAGCACTGAAGCTTTCTTT. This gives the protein CATHFRSTEAFF.